The source of this T cell receptor beta chain is a study of blood T cell repertoires in COVID-19. The wider study: PBMCs, B-cell-depleted T cells, or T cells provided the cDNA or gDNA that made up the material.

The ends lost 3 bases at V and 13 bases at J; junction bases unmatched: 9. The germline gives CDR1 LGHDT, CDR2 YNNKEL (reference sequence). The CDR3 is made up of 13 amino acids. The protocol was immunoSEQ multiplex PCR, while the TCRdb copy is restricted to in-frame clones and leaves out a portion. The table lists 230,000 or so clones, more than 75% of them singletons. The chain has TRBV3-1 (or the pseudogene TRBV3-2) and TRBJ1-2; 9 nucleotides align to TRBD1. Sequenced sample: peripheral blood. This receptor was obtained from a man aged 40-50 years with active or convalescent COVID-19. As DNA, the CDR3 is TGTGCCAGCAGCCACAGGCGGACAGGGGCCATCACCTTC. It yields the protein CASSHRRTGAITF.